The rows below give T cell receptor beta chains drawn from one sample of a study of blood T cell repertoires in COVID-19. TCRdb's copy holds only in-frame clones and misses some; the assay was immunoSEQ multiplex PCR. The repertoire consists of about 240,000 clones, with less than 90% occurring once and the leading ten covering 6.2%. The specimen was peripheral blood. Receptors were obtained from a man between 60 and 75 years old with acute or convalescent COVID-19. CDR3s include the opening cysteine and the closing phenylalanine or tryptophan. Each record gives: clone size, V gene, J gene, D gene, CDR3 DNA, CDR3 protein. The D gene is left open where the match is weak. Part of the rows lack a size; the others show once, few, many or a class for expanded clones.

>NA|TRBV2|TRBJ2-7|TRBD2
TGTGCCAGCAGCGCCCCCAAACTAGCGGGGGCCTACGAGCAGTACTTC
CASSAPKLAGAYEQYF
>once|TRBV6-5|TRBJ2-5|TRBD1
TGTGCCAGCAGTTGGACAGGGGCGATTCAAGAGACCCAGTACTTC
CASSWTGAIQETQYF
>NA|TRBV7-3|TRBJ2-5|TRBD2
TGTGCCAGCAGCTTAAATGGGCCTAGCGGGAACCAAGAGACCCAGTACTTC
CASSLNGPSGNQETQYF
>NA|TRBV7-2|TRBJ1-6|NA
TGTGCCAGCAGCTTAGTAAGCACACCCCTCCACTTT
CASSLVSTPLHF
>NA|TRBV28|TRBJ2-2|TRBD2
TGTGCCAGCAGTCCGCTAGCGGGAGGAGCGAACACCGGGGAGCTGTTTTTT
CASSPLAGGANTGELFF
>NA|TRBV5-1|TRBJ2-5|NA
TGCGCCAGCAGCTTGGTTCGGGGTAACGGGGTAGAAGAGACCCAGTACTTC
CASSLVRGNGVEETQYF
>NA|TRBV28|TRBJ2-7|NA
TGTGCCAGCAGTTTAACCGGGACTGTTACCTACGAGCAGTACTTC
CASSLTGTVTYEQYF
>NA|TRBV18|TRBJ1-1|NA
TGTGCCAGCTGCTTACAGAAGGACACTGAAGCTTTCTTT
CASCLQKDTEAFF
>NA|TRBV18|TRBJ1-1|TRBD1
TGTGCCAGCTCAACGACGGGGACAGGGCAGGGGATGGCTTTCTTT
CASSTTGTGQGMAFF
>NA|TRBV19|TRBJ2-1|TRBD2
TGTGCCAGTAGTATAGAGTCTAGCGGGAGCAAGGGGGCCTACAATGAGCAGTTCTTC
CASSIESSGSKGAYNEQFF
>NA|TRBV9|TRBJ1-1|NA
TGTGCCAGCAGCGAGAGAACAGGGGAAGCTTTCTTT
CASSERTGEAFF
>NA|TRBV27|TRBJ2-1|NA
TGTGCCAGCAGTTTATCGAGGCCCCATGAGCAGTTCTTC
CASSLSRPHEQFF
>NA|TRBV19|TRBJ2-5|TRBD1
TGTGCCAGTAGTATACTCCGGGACAGGGACTCTGAGACCCAGTACTTC
CASSILRDRDSETQYF
>NA|TRBV6-6|TRBJ1-2|TRBD1
TGTGCCAGCAGTCGATCAGGACAGGGACGTGGCTACACCTTC
CASSRSGQGRGYTF
>NA|TRBV10-3|TRBJ2-7|NA
TGTGCCATCAGTGACAGCTACGAGCAGTACTTC
CAISDSYEQYF
>NA|TRBV27|TRBJ1-2|NA
TGTGCCAGCAGTCCGCCAAAGGGGCGGGGTGGCTACACCTTC
CASSPPKGRGGYTF
>NA|TRBV6-6|TRBJ2-7|TRBD2
TGTGCCAGCAGTTACCCTTCTAGCGGGACTCCCTACGAGCAGTACTTC
CASSYPSSGTPYEQYF
>NA|TRBV5-1|TRBJ2-3|TRBD1
TGCGCCAGCAGCCAGGGACAGGGCACAGATACGCAGTATTTT
CASSQGQGTDTQYF
>NA|TRBV28|TRBJ2-3|TRBD2
TGTGCCAGCAGTTTACCCCCACCCGGCGGGAGGGATACGCAGTATTTT
CASSLPPPGGRDTQYF
>NA|TRBV30|TRBJ1-1|TRBD1
TGTGCCGGGGTAAACAGGGGATTGAACACTGAAGCTTTCTTT
CAGVNRGLNTEAFF
>NA|TRBV5-1|TRBJ1-4|TRBD1
TGCGCCAGCAGCTTGCAGGGGGCTGATGAAAAACTGTTTTTT
CASSLQGADEKLFF
>NA|TRBV27|TRBJ1-2|TRBD1
TGTGCCAGCAGTTTACCCCCGACAGGGAGGTATGGCTACACCTTC
CASSLPPTGRYGYTF
>NA|TRBV28|TRBJ2-3|TRBD2
TGTGCCAGCAGTCCTTTAGCGGGAGCAGGCACAGATACGCAGTATTTT
CASSPLAGAGTDTQYF
>once|TRBV19|TRBJ1-1|NA
TGTGCCAGTAGGAAAACAGGAATTAAAATGAACACTGAAGCTTTCTTT
CASRKTGIKMNTEAFF
>NA|TRBV4-2|TRBJ2-1|TRBD2
TGTGCCAGCAGCCAGGCCGGGACTAGCGGGCGGGATGAGCAGTTCTTC
CASSQAGTSGRDEQFF
>once|TRBV3-1/TRBV3-2|TRBJ1-1|NA
TGTGCCAGCAGCCAAGTTCGTCGGGGATTAACTGAAGCTTTCTTT
CASSQVRRGLTEAFF
>NA|TRBV11-2|TRBJ1-4|TRBD1
TGTGCCAGCAGCCAAACCTACGGGACAGGGGGCTCTAATGAAAAACTGTTTTTT
CASSQTYGTGGSNEKLFF
>NA|TRBV29-1|TRBJ1-2|TRBD1
TGCAGCGTTCCCGGGACAGGAGATGGCTACACCTTC
CSVPGTGDGYTF
>NA|TRBV11-2|TRBJ2-6|NA
TGTGCCAGCAGCTTAGTTGCGCGGGCTGGGGCCAACGTCCTGACTTTC
CASSLVARAGANVLTF
>NA|TRBV2|TRBJ2-1|NA
TGTGCCAGCAGTGTCGGCAATGAGCAGTTCTTC
CASSVGNEQFF
>NA|TRBV7-2|TRBJ1-2|TRBD1
TGTGCCAGCAGAACCGGGACAGGAGCTGATGGCTACACCTTC
CASRTGTGADGYTF
>NA|TRBV5-1|TRBJ1-1|TRBD1
TGCGCCAGCAGCGAATTGACAGGGATGAGGAACACTGAAGCTTTCTTT
CASSELTGMRNTEAFF
>NA|TRBV19|TRBJ2-7|TRBD2
TGTGCCAGTAGAGGACTAGCGGGAAATACCTACGAGCAGTACTTC
CASRGLAGNTYEQYF
>NA|TRBV7-6|TRBJ2-1|TRBD2
TGTGCCAGCAGCCGACCTGGGCTAGCGGGGAGCTCCTACAATGAGCAGTTCTTC
CASSRPGLAGSSYNEQFF
>NA|TRBV30|TRBJ2-3|TRBD2
TGTGCCTGGAGTGTGGCTAGCGGGATCACAGATACGCAGTATTTT
CAWSVASGITDTQYF
>NA|TRBV6-2/TRBV6-3|TRBJ2-7|NA
TGTGCCAGCAGTACCCAGCCGGACAGCGAGCAGTACTTC
CASSTQPDSEQYF
>NA|TRBV5-1|TRBJ2-7|NA
TGCGCCAGCAGCGAGCCCACAGCCACTGGGTACGAGCAGTACTTC
CASSEPTATGYEQYF
>NA|TRBV5-1|TRBJ2-5|TRBD1
TGCGCCAGCAGCTCAACAGGGGGACAAGAGACCCAGTACTTC
CASSSTGGQETQYF
>once|TRBV13|TRBJ2-5|TRBD2
TGTGCCAGCAGCTTACTGCGTTTGACTAGGCGGGAGGGCCCCGAGACCCAGTACTTC
CASSLLRLTRREGPETQYF
>NA|TRBV6-2/TRBV6-3|TRBJ2-5|TRBD1
TGTGCCAGCAGTTACTCGGGGCCCGGGACAGGGTATCAAGAGACCCAGTACTTC
CASSYSGPGTGYQETQYF
>NA|TRBV18|TRBJ2-7|NA
TGTGCCAGCTCTTTAAGGGAGCTCTACGAGCAGTACTTC
CASSLRELYEQYF
>NA|TRBV7-6|TRBJ1-2|TRBD1
TGTGCCAGCAGCTTAGAGAGGGGGCTTCATGGCTACACCTTC
CASSLERGLHGYTF